The 5 T cell receptor beta chains below were found in one sample sequenced in a study of blood T cell repertoires in COVID-19. The table came from immunoSEQ multiplex PCR; TCRdb's copy has only in-frame clones and leaves some out. The sample lists around 100,000 clones; around 84% were seen once. What was sequenced was peripheral blood. The receptor source for this set is a man aged 40-55 years with acute or convalescent COVID-19.

This clone was picked up a small number of times. The chain is built from TRBV28 and TRBJ2-1, with 10 bases identical to TRBD1. The CDR3 runs 16 residues. The V gene end was trimmed by 5 bases and the J gene end by 4 bases; junction bases not matched to a gene: 8. The germline CDR1 and CDR2 sequences are MDHEN and SYDVKM. CDR3 sequence reads: CASSRWGGQGYNEQFF. The CDR3, as DNA: TGTGCCAGCAGTCGGTGGGGGGGACAGGGGTACAATGAGCAGTTCTTC.

This chain links TRBV10-3 with TRBJ2-1; 9 bases line up with TRBD1. CDR1 ENHRY and CDR2 SYGVKD come from the germline V gene. J gave up 9 bases and V 2 bases, and 14 bases lay outside the gene matches. The CDR3 spans 17 residues. The CDR3 reads CAISEPLGTGTRSEQFF. CDR3 DNA: TGTGCCATCAGTGAGCCCCTTGGGACAGGGACGCGAAGTGAGCAGTTCTTC.

This clone was counted between two and nine times. V and J are TRBV4-1 and TRBJ2-3; TRBD2 agrees at 13 bases. Per the germline V gene, CDR1 is MGHRA and CDR2 is YSYEKL. The J segment lost 2 bases and the V segment lost 3 bases, leaving 11 bases of the junction unmatched. CDR3 length equals 19 residues. CDR3 region: CASSHPGLAGVINTDTQYF. The DNA of the CDR3 is TGCGCCAGCAGCCACCCCGGACTAGCGGGGGTTATTAACACAGATACGCAGTATTTT.

The chain combines TRBV19 with TRBJ2-7; D possibly corresponds to TRBD2 (5 bases). The CDR3 loop spans 15 amino acids. CDR1 and CDR2 (germline): LNHDA, SQIVND (reference sequence). V lost 0 bases, J lost 7 bases, and 16 bases lay in between. CDR3 sequence: CASSIDYGLTNEQYF. The CDR3 bases are TGTGCCAGTAGTATAGATTACGGACTTACAAATGAGCAGTACTTC.

V and J are TRBV6-2 or TRBV6-3 and TRBJ2-5; D might be TRBD2 (6 bases). The CDR3 totals 16 residues. Trimming took off 4 bases at V and 5 bases at J, with 20 bases between the two ends. Looked up from germline, CDR1 is MNHEY and CDR2 is SVGEGT. For the CDR3, the DNA is TGTGCCAGCAGTTTCCCCATACTAGCAGGCATTGAGACCCAGTACTTC. Protein sequence: CASSFPILAGIETQYF.